This T cell receptor beta chain was retrieved from a study of T-cell reconstitution after alpha-beta-depleted transplantation in children. Molecular barcoding with unique molecular identifiers was used for the TCRbeta library. TCRdb reprocessed the PCR reads via MiXCR and lists one record per CDR3 protein. The table has 500,000 to 600,000 distinct CDR3 sequences, 27% seen once. Whole-study results and caveats: There were reportedly several hundred expanded graft clones from which alpha-beta T cells came about two months after transplant. Day-60 TCRbeta diversity that was high in some patients was derived from surviving recipient T cells and thymic progenitors. Counts and diversity of T cells one year after transplant came mostly from newly produced T cells.

This clonotype has a handful of counts. Its antigen is unknown. Material: PBMCs, obtained before TCRalphabeta/CD19-depleted stem cell transplant. The TCR sequence derives from a boy less than two years old with Wiskott-Aldrich syndrome, due to receive a stem cell transplant.

DNA of the CDR3: TGTGCCAGCAGTTACTCGGGCCGTCAAGAGACCCAGTACTTC. It yields the protein CASSYSGRQETQYF. This chain connects TRBV6-5 to TRBJ2-5; D not certain. V lost 0 bases, J lost 2 bases, and 7 bases lay in between. The CDR3 covers 14 residues. From germline, CDR1 is MNHEY and CDR2 SVGAGI.